This T cell receptor beta chain was captured by sequencing in a study of cytomegalovirus exposure and HLA in healthy donors. Study summary: Earlier findings included nearly 120 million unique TCR beta sequences obtained from 150 million to 200 million T cells.

The CDR3 contains 15 residues. Deletions cut 0 bases from V and 0 bases from J, with 9 bases between. Germline CDR1 is SGHNT and CDR2 is YYREEE (reference sequence). This PCR relied on a set of 60 Vbeta primers and 13 Jbeta primers. Produced via immunoSEQ multiplex PCR; TCRdb's table is partial and in-frame only. Of approximately 150,000 clones listed, 65% to 85% are singletons. The chain carries TRBV5-4 and TRBJ2-5; D perhaps matches TRBD2 (6 bases). The material sequenced was PBMCs. This TCR was recovered from a woman in her twenties or thirties in good health and CMV-seropositive. The CDR3 loop reads CASSLAGGDQETQYF. In nucleotides, the CDR3 is TGTGCCAGCAGCTTGGCCGGCGGGGACCAAGAGACCCAGTACTTC.